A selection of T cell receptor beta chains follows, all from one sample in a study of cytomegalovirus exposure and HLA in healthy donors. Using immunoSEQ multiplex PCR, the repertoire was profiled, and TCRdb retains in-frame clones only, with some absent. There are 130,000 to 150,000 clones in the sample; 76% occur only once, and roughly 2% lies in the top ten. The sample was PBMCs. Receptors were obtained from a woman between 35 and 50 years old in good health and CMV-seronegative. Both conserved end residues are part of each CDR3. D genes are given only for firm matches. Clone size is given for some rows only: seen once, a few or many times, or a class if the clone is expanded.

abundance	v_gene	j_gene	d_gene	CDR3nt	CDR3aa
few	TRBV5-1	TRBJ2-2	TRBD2	TGCGCCAGCAGCCTACCTCCGGGACTAAGAACCGGGGAGCTGTTTTTT	CASSLPPGLRTGELFF
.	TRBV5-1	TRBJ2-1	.	TGCGCCAGCACGGAGGCGCAGGTCCTCGCCATGTCCTACAATGAGCAGTTCTTC	CASTEAQVLAMSYNEQFF
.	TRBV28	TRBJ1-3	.	TGTGCCAGCAAGGAGGCAGCCTCTGGAAACACCATATATTTT	CASKEAASGNTIYF
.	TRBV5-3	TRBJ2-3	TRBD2	TGTGCCAGAAGCTTGGTGGGGACTAGCGGTACAGATACGCAGTATTTT	CARSLVGTSGTDTQYF
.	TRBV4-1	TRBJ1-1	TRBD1	TGCGCCAGCAGCCGGGCCGGGACAGGGTTTTCTGAAGCTTTCTTT	CASSRAGTGFSEAFF
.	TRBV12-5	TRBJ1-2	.	TGTGCTAGTGGTTTTGGGGGCAGGAGGGGCTACACCTTC	CASGFGGRRGYTF
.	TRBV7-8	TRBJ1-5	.	TGTGCCAGCAGTCCGGGGAATCAGCCCCAGCATTTT	CASSPGNQPQHF
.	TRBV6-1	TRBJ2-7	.	TGTGCCAGCAGTGATACATGGGAGCAGTACTTC	CASSDTWEQYF
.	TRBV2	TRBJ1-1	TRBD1	TGTGCCAGCAGTGACCCAGGGGGCGGGGGGGGGAACACTGAAGCTTTCTTT	CASSDPGGGGGNTEAFF
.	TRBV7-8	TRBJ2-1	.	TGTGCCAGCAGCTTAAGCGGGTACAATGAGCAGTTCTTC	CASSLSGYNEQFF
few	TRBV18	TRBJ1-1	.	TGTGCCAGCTCACCATCGGTCGGCCGGGTACCTGAAGCTTTCTTT	CASSPSVGRVPEAFF
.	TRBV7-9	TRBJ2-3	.	TGTGCCAGCAGCCCCCAGCAGGGGGGTTCAGATACGCAGTATTTT	CASSPQQGGSDTQYF
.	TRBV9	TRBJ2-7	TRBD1	TGTGCCAGCAGCGTTGCGACAGGGGCCTACGAGCAGTACTTC	CASSVATGAYEQYF
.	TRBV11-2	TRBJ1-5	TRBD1	TGTGCCAGCAGCATAGGACAGGGTCTGGGCAATCAGCCCCAGCATTTT	CASSIGQGLGNQPQHF
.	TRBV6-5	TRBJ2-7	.	TGTGCCAGCAGTCGCGGACTGATCTACGAGCAGTACTTC	CASSRGLIYEQYF
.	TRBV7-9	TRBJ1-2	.	TGTGCCAGCAGCCCAAACCCCTATAGCCATGGCTACACCTTC	CASSPNPYSHGYTF
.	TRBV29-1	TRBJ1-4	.	TGCAGCGTTGCAGGTCCTAATGAAAAACTGTTTTTT	CSVAGPNEKLFF
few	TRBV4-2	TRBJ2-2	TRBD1	TGTGCCAGCAGCCAAGACGACAGGGTGGGGGAGCTGTTTTTT	CASSQDDRVGELFF
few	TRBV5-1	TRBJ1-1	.	TGCGCCAGCAGGTTGGACCTGACAGTGAACACTGAAGCTTTCTTT	CASRLDLTVNTEAFF
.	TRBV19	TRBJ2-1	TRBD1	TGTGCCAGTAGTATTGGGAACAGGGGATTAGGGCCGGGATACAATGAGCAGTTCTTC	CASSIGNRGLGPGYNEQFF
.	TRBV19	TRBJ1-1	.	TGTGCCAGTACCCCTTTCTCCGGGTCCGGGAACACTGAAGCTTTCTTT	CASTPFSGSGNTEAFF
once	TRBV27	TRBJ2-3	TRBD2	TGTGCCAGCAGTTTAGGGGGACTAGCGGGAAGCACAGATACGCAGTATTTT	CASSLGGLAGSTDTQYF
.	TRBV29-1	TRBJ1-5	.	TGCAGCGTTGAAGATCCAGGTTTACCCCAGCATTTT	CSVEDPGLPQHF
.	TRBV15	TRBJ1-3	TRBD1	TGTGCCACCAGCAGAGATTCAGGGACAGGGGGAAACACCATATATTTT	CATSRDSGTGGNTIYF
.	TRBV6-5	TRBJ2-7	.	TGTGCCAGCAGTAGGACAGCAGCAACTTACGAGCAGTACTTC	CASSRTAATYEQYF
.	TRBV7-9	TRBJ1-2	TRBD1	TGTGCCAGCGGGGACAGGGGCTACTATGGCTACACCTTC	CASGDRGYYGYTF
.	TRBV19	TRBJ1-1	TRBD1	TGTGCCAGTAGTCCGACAGGGGGATCGGGCACTGAAGCTTTCTTT	CASSPTGGSGTEAFF
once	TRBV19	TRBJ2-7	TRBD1	TGTGCCAGTAGTATGGACAGGGACCACGAGCAGTACTTC	CASSMDRDHEQYF